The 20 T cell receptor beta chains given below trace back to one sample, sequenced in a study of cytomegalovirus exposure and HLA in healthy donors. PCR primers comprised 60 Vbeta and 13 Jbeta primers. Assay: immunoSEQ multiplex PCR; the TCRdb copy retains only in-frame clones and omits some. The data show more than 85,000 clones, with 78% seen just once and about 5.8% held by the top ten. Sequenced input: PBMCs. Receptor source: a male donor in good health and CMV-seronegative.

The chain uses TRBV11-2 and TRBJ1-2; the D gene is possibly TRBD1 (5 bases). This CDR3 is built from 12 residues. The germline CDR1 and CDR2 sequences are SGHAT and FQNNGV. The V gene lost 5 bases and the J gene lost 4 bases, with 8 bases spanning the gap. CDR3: CASSPTGYGYTF. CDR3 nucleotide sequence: TGTGCCAGCAGCCCCACAGGCTATGGCTACACCTTC.

For the CDR3, the DNA is TGTGCCAGCAGCCCGGCCGGGACTAGCGGATCCTCCTACAATGAGCAGTTCTTC. This translates into CASSPAGTSGSSYNEQFF. This chain links TRBV5-4 with TRBJ2-1; the match to TRBD2 covers 11 bases. The germline CDR1 and CDR2 sequences are SGHNT and YYREEE (reference sequence). Losses at the gene ends were 4 bases for V and 0 bases for J; bases not matched to a gene: 9. CDR3 length equals 18 residues.

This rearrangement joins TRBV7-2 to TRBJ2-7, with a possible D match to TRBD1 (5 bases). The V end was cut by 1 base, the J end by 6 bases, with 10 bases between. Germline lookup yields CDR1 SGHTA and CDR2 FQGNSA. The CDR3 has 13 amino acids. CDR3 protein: CASSLGGHSEQYF. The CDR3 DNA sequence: TGTGCCAGCAGCTTAGGTGGACATTCCGAGCAGTACTTC.

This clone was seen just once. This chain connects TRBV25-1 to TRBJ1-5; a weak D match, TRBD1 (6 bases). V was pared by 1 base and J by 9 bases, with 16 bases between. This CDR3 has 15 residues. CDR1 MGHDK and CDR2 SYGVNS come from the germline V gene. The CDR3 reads CASSESRVGGGPQHF. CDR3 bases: TGTGCCAGCAGTGAATCGAGAGTAGGGGGGGGGCCCCAGCATTTT. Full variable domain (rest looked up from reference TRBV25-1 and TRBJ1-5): EADIYQTPRYLVIGTGKKITLECSQTMGHDKMYWYQQDPGMELHLIHYSYGVNSTEKGDLSSESTVSRIRTEHFPLTLESARPSHTSQYLCASSESRVGGGPQHFGDGTRLSIL.

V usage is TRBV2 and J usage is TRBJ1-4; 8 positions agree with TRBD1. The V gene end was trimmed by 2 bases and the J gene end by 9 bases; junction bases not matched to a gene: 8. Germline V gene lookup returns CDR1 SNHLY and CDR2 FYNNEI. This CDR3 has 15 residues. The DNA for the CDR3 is TGTGCCAGCAGTGAACAGGGGGCATTAGGGCAAAAACTGTTTTTT. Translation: CASSEQGALGQKLFF.

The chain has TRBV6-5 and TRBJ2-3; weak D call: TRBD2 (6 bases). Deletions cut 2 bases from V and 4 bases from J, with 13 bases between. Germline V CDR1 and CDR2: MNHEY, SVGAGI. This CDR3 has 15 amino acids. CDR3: CASSYPGGGADTQYF. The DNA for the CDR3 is TGTGCCAGCAGTTACCCCGGCGGAGGGGCAGATACGCAGTATTTT.

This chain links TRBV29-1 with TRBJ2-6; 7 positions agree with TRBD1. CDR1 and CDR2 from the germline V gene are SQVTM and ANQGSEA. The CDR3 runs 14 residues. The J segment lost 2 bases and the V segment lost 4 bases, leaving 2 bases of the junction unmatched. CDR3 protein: CSVGTGAGANVLTF. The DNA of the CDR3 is TGCAGCGTTGGCACAGGGGCTGGGGCCAACGTCCTGACTTTC.

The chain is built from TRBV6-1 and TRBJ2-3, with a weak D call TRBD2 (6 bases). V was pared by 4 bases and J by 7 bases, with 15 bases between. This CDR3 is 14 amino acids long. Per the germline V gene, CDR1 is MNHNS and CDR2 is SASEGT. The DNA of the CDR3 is TGTGCCAGCAGTGGGGGAGGAGACCTTCATACGCAGTATTTT. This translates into CASSGGGDLHTQYF.

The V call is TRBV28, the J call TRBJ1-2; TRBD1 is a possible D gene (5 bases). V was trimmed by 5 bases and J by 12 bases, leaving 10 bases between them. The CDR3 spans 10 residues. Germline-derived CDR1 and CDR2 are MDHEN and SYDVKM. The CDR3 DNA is TGTGCCAGCAGTCCAGGGCGCCACACCTTC. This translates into CASSPGRHTF.

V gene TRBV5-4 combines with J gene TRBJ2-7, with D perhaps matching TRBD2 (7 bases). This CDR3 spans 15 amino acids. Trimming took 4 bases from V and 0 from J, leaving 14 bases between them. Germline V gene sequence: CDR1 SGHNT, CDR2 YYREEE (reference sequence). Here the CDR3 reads CASSLGGQSSYEQYF. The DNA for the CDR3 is TGTGCCAGCAGCCTGGGGGGGCAAAGCTCCTACGAGCAGTACTTC. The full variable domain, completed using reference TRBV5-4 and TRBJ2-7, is ETGVTQSPTHLIKTRGQQVTLRCSSQSGHNTVSWYQQALGQGPQFIFQYYREEENGRGNFPPRFSGLQFPNYSSELNVNALELDDSALYLCASSLGGQSSYEQYFGPGTRLTVT.

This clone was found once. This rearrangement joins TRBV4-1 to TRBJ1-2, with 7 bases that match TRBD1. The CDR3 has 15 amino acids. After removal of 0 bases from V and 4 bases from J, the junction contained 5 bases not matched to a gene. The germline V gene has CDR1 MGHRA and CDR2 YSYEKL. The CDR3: CASSQERQGGYGYTF. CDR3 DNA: TGCGCCAGCAGCCAAGAGCGGCAGGGGGGCTATGGCTACACCTTC.

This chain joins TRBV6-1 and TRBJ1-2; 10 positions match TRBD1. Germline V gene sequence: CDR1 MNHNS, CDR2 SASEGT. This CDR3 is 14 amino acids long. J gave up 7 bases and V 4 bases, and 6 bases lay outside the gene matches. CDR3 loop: CASSGVGTGVGYTF. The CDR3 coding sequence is TGTGCCAGCAGTGGTGTTGGGACAGGGGTTGGCTACACCTTC.

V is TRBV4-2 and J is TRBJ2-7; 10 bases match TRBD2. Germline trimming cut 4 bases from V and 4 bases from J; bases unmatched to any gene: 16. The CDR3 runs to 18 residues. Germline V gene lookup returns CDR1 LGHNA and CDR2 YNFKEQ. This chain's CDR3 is CASSRQREGLAEPYEQYF. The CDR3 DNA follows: TGTGCCAGCAGCCGCCAGCGGGAGGGCCTGGCGGAGCCTTACGAGCAGTACTTC.

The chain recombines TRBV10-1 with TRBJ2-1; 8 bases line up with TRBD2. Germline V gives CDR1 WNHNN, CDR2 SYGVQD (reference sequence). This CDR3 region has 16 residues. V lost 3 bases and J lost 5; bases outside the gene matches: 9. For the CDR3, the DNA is TGCGCCAGCAGTGAATTTACAAGCGGGAGTAACAATGAGCAGTTCTTC. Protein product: CASSEFTSGSNNEQFF.

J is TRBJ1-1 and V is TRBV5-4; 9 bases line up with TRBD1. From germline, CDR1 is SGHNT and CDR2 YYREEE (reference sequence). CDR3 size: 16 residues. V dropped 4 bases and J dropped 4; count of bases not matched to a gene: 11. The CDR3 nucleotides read TGTGCCAGCAGCCTACAGGGGGCTAGACAGGGCACTGAAGCTTTCTTT. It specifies CASSLQGARQGTEAFF.

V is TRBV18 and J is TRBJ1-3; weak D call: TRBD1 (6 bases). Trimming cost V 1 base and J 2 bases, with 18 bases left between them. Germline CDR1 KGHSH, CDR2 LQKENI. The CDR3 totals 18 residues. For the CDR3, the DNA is TGTGCCAGCTCACCACTGGGGCCACAGGGAATAGCTGGAAACACCATATATTTT. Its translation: CASSPLGPQGIAGNTIYF. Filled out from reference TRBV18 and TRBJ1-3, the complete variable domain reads NAGVMQNPRHLVRRRGQEARLRCSPMKGHSHVYWYRQLPEEGLKFMVYLQKENIIDESGMPKERFSAEFPKEGPSILRIQQVVRGDSAAYFCASSPLGPQGIAGNTIYFGEGSWLTVV.

The CDR3 is CASSLDSGTPGLEQYF. DNA for the CDR3: TGTGCCAGCAGCTTGGATTCCGGGACACCGGGCCTCGAGCAGTACTTC. The chain couples TRBV5-4 to TRBJ2-7, with a tentative D call TRBD1 (6 bases). The germline V gene has CDR1 SGHNT and CDR2 YYREEE (reference sequence). CDR3 length equals 16 residues. V was clipped by 0 bases and J by 6 bases, with 19 bases between them.

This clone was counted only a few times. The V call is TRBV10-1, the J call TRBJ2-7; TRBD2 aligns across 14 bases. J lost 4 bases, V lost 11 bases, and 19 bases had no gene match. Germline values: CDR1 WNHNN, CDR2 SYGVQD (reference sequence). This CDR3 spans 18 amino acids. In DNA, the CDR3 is TGCGCCTCCCTGGGACTAGCGGGAGACCCAGCGTGGCGATACGAGCAGTACTTC. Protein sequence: CASLGLAGDPAWRYEQYF.

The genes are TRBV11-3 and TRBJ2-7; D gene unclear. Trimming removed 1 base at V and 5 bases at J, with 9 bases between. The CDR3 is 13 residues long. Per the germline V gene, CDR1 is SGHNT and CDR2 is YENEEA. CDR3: CASSLGGSNEQYF. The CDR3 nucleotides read TGTGCCAGCAGCTTAGGTGGTAGCAACGAGCAGTACTTC.

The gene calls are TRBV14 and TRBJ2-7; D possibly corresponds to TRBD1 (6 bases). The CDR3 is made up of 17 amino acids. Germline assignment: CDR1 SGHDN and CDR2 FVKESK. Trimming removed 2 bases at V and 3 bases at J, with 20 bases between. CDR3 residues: CASSQRTGLSNFYEQYF. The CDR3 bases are TGTGCCAGCAGCCAAAGAACAGGGTTAAGTAACTTCTACGAGCAGTACTTC. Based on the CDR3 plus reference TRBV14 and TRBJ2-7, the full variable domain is EAGVTQFPSHSVIEKGQTVTLRCDPISGHDNLYWYRRVMGKEIKFLLHFVKESKQDESGMPNNRFLAERTGGTYSTLKVQPAELEDSGVYFCASSQRTGLSNFYEQYFGPGTRLTVT.